The entry below gives a single T cell receptor beta chain sequence along with its context. Antigen unknown. Treatment in this sample: over 15 received Ad26.COV2.S at low or high dose, single or two shots; a few received placebo; per-sample allocation not given. The samples were gathered on day 63 after the first injection of vaccine or placebo. The data stem from a study of Ad26.COV2.S vaccination and SARS-CoV-2 variants. About the research overall: Once or twice, 56 days apart, Ad26.COV2.S was delivered intramuscularly. General study findings and limits: TCR breadth and depth estimates may have understated total T cell responses. The placebo group had lower spike-specific TCR breadth than the vaccine recipients did. With respect to non-spike TCR breadth, vaccine and placebo recipients were similar.

CDR1 is SEHNR and CDR2 is FQNEAQ in the germline V gene (reference sequence). The V gene lost 6 bases and the J gene lost 3 bases, with 14 bases spanning the gap. The CDR3 runs to 15 residues. Clones were sequenced by immunoSEQ multiplex PCR, and TCRdb holds only the in-frame ones, with some missing. The table has approximately 300,000 clones, about 86% seen once. The source of this sequence is a person between 18 and 60 years old who received the Ad26.COV2.S COVID-19 vaccine or a placebo. This chain uses TRBV7-9 with TRBJ2-2; D not resolved. The sample consisted of peripheral blood, taken in a trial of Ad26.COV2.S vaccine versus placebo. The CDR3 reads CASSFPRVYTGELFF. The CDR3 coding sequence is TGTGCCAGCAGTTTCCCACGGGTATACACCGGGGAGCTGTTTTTT.